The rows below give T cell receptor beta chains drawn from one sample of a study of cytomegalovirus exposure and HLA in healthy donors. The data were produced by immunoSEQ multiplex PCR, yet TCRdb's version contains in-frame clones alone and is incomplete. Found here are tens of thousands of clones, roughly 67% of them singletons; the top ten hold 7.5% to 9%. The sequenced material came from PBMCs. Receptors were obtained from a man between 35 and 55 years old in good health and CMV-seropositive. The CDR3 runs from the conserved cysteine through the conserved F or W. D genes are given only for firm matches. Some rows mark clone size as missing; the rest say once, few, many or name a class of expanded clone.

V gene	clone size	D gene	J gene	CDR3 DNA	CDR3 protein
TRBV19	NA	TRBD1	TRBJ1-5	TGTGCCAGTAGTAGAAACCGGGACAGGGGGAATCAGCCCCAGCATTTT	CASSRNRDRGNQPQHF
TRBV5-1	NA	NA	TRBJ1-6	TGCGCCAGCAGCTTGTCGAACAGGGTCCTTAATTCACCCCTCCACTTT	CASSLSNRVLNSPLHF
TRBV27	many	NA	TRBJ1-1	TGTGCCAGCAGTTTATTGGGCCGGGGGAACACTGAAGCTTTCTTT	CASSLLGRGNTEAFF
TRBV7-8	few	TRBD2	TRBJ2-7	TGTGCCAGCAGCTTTGGACTAGCGGGAGTTTCTGGCGAGCAGTACTTC	CASSFGLAGVSGEQYF
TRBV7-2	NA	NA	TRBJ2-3	TGTGCCAGCAGCCCAGGGGGCACAGATACGCAGTATTTT	CASSPGGTDTQYF
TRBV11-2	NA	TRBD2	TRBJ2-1	TGTGCCAGCAGCTCAACCCGGACTAGCGTTGGGGATGAGCAGTTCTTC	CASSSTRTSVGDEQFF
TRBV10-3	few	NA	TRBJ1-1	TGTGCCATCAGAATGACAGGGAACACTGAAGCTTTCTTT	CAIRMTGNTEAFF
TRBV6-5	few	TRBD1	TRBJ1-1	TGTGCCAGCAGCCATCGGACAGGTGAGGGCACTGAAGCTTTCTTT	CASSHRTGEGTEAFF
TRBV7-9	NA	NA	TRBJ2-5	TGTGCCAGCAGCTTTCCCCGCGGACAGATCAAACCAGGGGAGACCCAGTACTTC	CASSFPRGQIKPGETQYF
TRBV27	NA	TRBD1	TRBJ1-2	TGTGCCAGCAGTTTATCATTTGTCGGGACAGGAGCCAACTATGGCTACACCTTC	CASSLSFVGTGANYGYTF
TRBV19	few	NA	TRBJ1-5	TGTGCCAGTAGTCCCCGGGGGGGTAATCAGCCCCAGCATTTT	CASSPRGGNQPQHF
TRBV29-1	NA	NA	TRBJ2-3	TGCAGCGTAGGAGGACAGCAAAACACAGATACGCAGTATTTT	CSVGGQQNTDTQYF
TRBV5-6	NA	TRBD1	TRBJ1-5	TGTGCCAGCAGCTTGCTGGGACAGGCAACTCAGCCCCAGCATTTT	CASSLLGQATQPQHF
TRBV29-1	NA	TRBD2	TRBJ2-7	TGCAGCGCCCTCCTAGCGGTGGGAGGGGAACGGGAGCAGTACTTC	CSALLAVGGEREQYF
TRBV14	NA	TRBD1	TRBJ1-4	TGTGCCAGCAGCCCCGGGACAGGAAGTACTAATGAAAAACTGTTTTTT	CASSPGTGSTNEKLFF
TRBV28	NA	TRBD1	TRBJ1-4	TGTGCCAGCAGTTTAGGTGGACAGGGCGGGGAAAAACTGTTTTTT	CASSLGGQGGEKLFF
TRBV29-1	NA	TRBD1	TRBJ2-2	TGCAGCGTTGGTAGGGACAGGGGCACCGGGGAGCTGTTTTTT	CSVGRDRGTGELFF
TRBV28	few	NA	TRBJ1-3	TGTGCCAGCAGTTTACCCCCGTTGGGAAACACCATATATTTT	CASSLPPLGNTIYF
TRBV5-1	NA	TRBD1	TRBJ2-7	TGCGCCAGCAGCTTGGTACAGGGGGTGAACGAGCAGTACTTC	CASSLVQGVNEQYF
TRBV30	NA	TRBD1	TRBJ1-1	TGTGCCTGGGGCAGGGGGGCGAACATTGAAGCTTTCTTT	CAWGRGANIEAFF
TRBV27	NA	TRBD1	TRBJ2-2	TGTGCCAGCGGGTGGCAGGGGGCGCATGGCACCGGGGAGCTGTTTTTT	CASGWQGAHGTGELFF
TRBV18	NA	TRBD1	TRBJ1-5	TGTGCCAGCTCGCCGCGGACAGGGGATCAGCCCCAGCATTTT	CASSPRTGDQPQHF
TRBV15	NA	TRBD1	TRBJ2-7	TGTGCCACGACCGGGACAGGGGTCGAGCAGTACTTC	CATTGTGVEQYF
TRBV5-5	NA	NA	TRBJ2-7	TGTGCCAGCAGCTTGGTGGGCAGACCCTACGAGCAGTACTTC	CASSLVGRPYEQYF
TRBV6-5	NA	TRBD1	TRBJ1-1	TGTGCCAGCAGGAGGGACAGTGATACTGAAGCTTTCTTT	CASRRDSDTEAFF
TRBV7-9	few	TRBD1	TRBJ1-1	TGTGCCAGCAGCTTAGGGGCAGGGGGGACTGAAGCTTTCTTT	CASSLGAGGTEAFF
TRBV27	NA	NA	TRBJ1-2	TGTGCCAGCAGTCTCCGGGACTCCTATGGCTACACCTTC	CASSLRDSYGYTF
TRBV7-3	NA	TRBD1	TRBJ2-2	TGTGCCAGCAGCTTAATTGGGGCGACAGGGACCGGGGAGCTGTTTTTT	CASSLIGATGTGELFF
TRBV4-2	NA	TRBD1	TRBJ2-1	TGTGCCAGCAGCCAAGCCCAGACAGGGGGCATTTATGAGCAGTTCTTC	CASSQAQTGGIYEQFF
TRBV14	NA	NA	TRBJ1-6	TGTGCCAGCAGCCAACGACAGAGCTCCTATAATTCACCCCTCCACTTT	CASSQRQSSYNSPLHF
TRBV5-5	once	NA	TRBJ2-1	TGTGCCAGCAGCTTGGTCATCGGTGAGCAGTTCTTC	CASSLVIGEQFF
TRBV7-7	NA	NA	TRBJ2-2	TGTGCTAGCAGCTTAGGACAAGCCGGGGAGCTGTTTTTT	CASSLGQAGELFF
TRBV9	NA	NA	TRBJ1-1	TGTGCCAGCAGCCCTGTAAGGGGTCTAGGCACTGAAGCTTTCTTT	CASSPVRGLGTEAFF
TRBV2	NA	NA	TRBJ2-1	TGTGCCAGCCTACCTAATAGTTACAATGAGCAGTTCTTC	CASLPNSYNEQFF
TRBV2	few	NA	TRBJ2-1	TGTGCCAGCACTGCGGGGTCCTACAATGAGCAGTTCTTC	CASTAGSYNEQFF
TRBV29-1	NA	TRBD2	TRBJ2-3	TGCAGCCTGACACTAGCGGGAGTTACAGATACGCAGTATTTT	CSLTLAGVTDTQYF
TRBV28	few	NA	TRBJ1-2	TGTGCCACCTATTACTATGGCTACACCTTC	CATYYYGYTF
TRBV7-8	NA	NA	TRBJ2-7	TGTGCCAGCAGCTTAGGGGGGGTACTAGCCCTTACGGGGAACGAGCAGTACTTC	CASSLGGVLALTGNEQYF
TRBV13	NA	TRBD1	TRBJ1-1	TGTGCCAGCAGCTTGGGCAGGGGGCGCAGGAGTTCTGAAGCTTTCTTT	CASSLGRGRRSSEAFF
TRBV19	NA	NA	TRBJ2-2	TGTGCCAGTAGTCCTAGCAAGAACACCGGGGAGCTGTTTTTT	CASSPSKNTGELFF
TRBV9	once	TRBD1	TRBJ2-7	TGTGCCAGCAGCGCCGCAGGACAGGGGACCCCACAGTACTTC	CASSAAGQGTPQYF
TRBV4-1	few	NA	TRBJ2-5	TGCGCCAGCAGCCCGACAGCCCAAGAGACCCAGTACTTC	CASSPTAQETQYF
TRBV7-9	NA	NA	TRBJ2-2	TGTGCCAGCAGCCCCCGACTAGGGAACACCGGGGAGCTGTTTTTT	CASSPRLGNTGELFF
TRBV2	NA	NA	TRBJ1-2	TGTGCCAGCAGCCTCGGACGGGATTATGGCTACACCTTC	CASSLGRDYGYTF
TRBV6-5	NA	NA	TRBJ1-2	TGTGCCAGCAGCCGCGCGGTTGGGTCCCTCTATGGCTACACCTTC	CASSRAVGSLYGYTF
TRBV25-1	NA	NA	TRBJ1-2	TGTGCCAGCAGTGACCGAACAGGCTTGAGTGGCTACACCTTC	CASSDRTGLSGYTF
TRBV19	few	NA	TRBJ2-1	TGTGCCAGTAGTGTCAATGTGGGGCAGGGAAAGAATGAGCAGTTCTTC	CASSVNVGQGKNEQFF
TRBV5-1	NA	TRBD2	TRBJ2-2	TGCGCCAGCAGCTTGGTGGGGACTAGCGCGGCCACCGGGGAGCTGTTTTTT	CASSLVGTSAATGELFF
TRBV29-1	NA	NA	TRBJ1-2	TGCAGCGCACAGGGTCCAACGACCTATGGCTACACCTTC	CSAQGPTTYGYTF
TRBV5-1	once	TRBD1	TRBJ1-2	TGCGCCAGCAGCTGGGGACAGGGAGATGGCTACACCTTC	CASSWGQGDGYTF
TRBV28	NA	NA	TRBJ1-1	TGTGCCAGCAGACCCCGACAGGTTGGGATTACTGAAGCTTTCTTT	CASRPRQVGITEAFF
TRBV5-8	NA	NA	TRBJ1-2	TGTGCCAGCAGCTTGAGAGGGTCACTCGCTCTCTTC	CASSLRGSLALF
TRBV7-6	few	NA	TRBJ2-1	TGTGCCAGCAGCTTATGGGGGGGAGGGGGTCACAATGAGCAGTTCTTC	CASSLWGGGGHNEQFF
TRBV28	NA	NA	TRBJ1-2	TGTGCCTTAAACGCCCCAGGGGACTATGGCTACACCTTC	CALNAPGDYGYTF
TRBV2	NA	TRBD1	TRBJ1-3	TGTGCCAGCAGTGAATACCTGGGACAGCTGAACTCTGGAAACACCATATATTTT	CASSEYLGQLNSGNTIYF